This T cell receptor (beta chain) is from a study of cytomegalovirus exposure and HLA in healthy donors. The overall study: Some 85 million unique TCRs, all from HLA-typed donors, were included in an early release of the data.

As regards this clone: Its antigen is still unknown.

A multiplex PCR was run with 60 Vbeta primers and 13 Jbeta primers. Sequenced by immunoSEQ multiplex PCR; TCRdb stores in-frame clones only, minus some. The listing records more than 95,000 clones. General observations from the study: The study labeled 164 TCR beta chains cytomegalovirus-associated. Previously analyzed data showed that most TCR beta V segments were productive at a frequency of about 87% or about 30%.

The V gene lost 6 bases and the J gene lost 6 bases, with 17 bases spanning the gap. The CDR3 extends over 14 amino acids. Looked up from germline, CDR1 is MNHNS and CDR2 is SASEGT. This TCR derives from a man younger than 45 in good health and CMV-seronegative. The chain couples TRBV6-1 to TRBJ1-1, with D perhaps matching TRBD1 (6 bases). Sequencing used PBMCs. CDR3 coding DNA: TGTGCCAGCAGCCGGGCCACAGGGATCCCTGAAGCTTTCTTT. Residues: CASSRATGIPEAFF.